This entry lists 10 T cell receptor beta chains sequenced from one sample in a study of T cells in Graves' hyperthyroidism and ophthalmopathy. Using RNA transcripts as the source, TCR beta CDR3 regions were amplified. Initially, a first-round RT-PCR of the TCR CDR3 employed the HTBI primer set. TCRdb ran MiXCR on the multiplex PCR reads and lists one entry per CDR3 protein. The sample gives a few hundred thousand distinct CDR3 sequences, about 15% of which show up once; almost 6% is in the top ten. Sample: blood. The receptors were gathered from a woman aged 25 to 39 with Graves' hyperthyroidism that later progressed to Graves' ophthalmopathy.

This clonotype occurred many times. The chain joins TRBV7-2 to TRBJ2-2; D is unclear. The germline gives CDR1 SGHTA, CDR2 FQGNSA. Trimming removed 10 bases at V and 0 bases at J, with 18 bases between. CDR3 size: 16 residues. CDR3 residues: CATPRSPLTNTGELFF. Written as DNA, the CDR3 is TGTGCCACCCCCCGGAGCCCCTTAACGAACACCGGGGAGCTGTTTTTT.

There are a few counts of this clonotype. The CDR3 DNA follows: TGTGCCACCAGTGAAGGGCGTTTCCAAGAGACCCAGTACTTC. This gives the protein CATSEGRFQETQYF. The chain carries TRBV24-1 and TRBJ2-5; D not resolved. Germline V lookup: CDR1 KGHDR, CDR2 SFDVKD. V lost 4 bases and J 1 base, leaving 9 bases between the germline ends. The CDR3 has 14 amino acids.

In regard to this clonotype: A single base separates this from a much larger clone, so it may be a read error. The chain has TRBV7-8 and TRBJ2-3, with unresolved D. V was clipped by 1 base and J by 5 bases, with 7 bases between them. Germline CDR1 and CDR2: SGHVS and FQNEAQ. This CDR3 has 13 residues. CDR3 amino acids: CASSLGTLDTQYF. The CDR3 nucleotides are TGTGCCAGCAGCTTAGGAACTTTAGATACGCAGTATTTT.

CDR3 region: CSAQPPRLSLTDTQYF. CDR3 nucleotides: TGCAGTGCTCAACCCCCCAGGCTATCGTTGACAGATACGCAGTATTTT. The chain is built from TRBV20-1 and TRBJ2-3; D unclear. Trimming removed 5 bases at V and 3 bases at J, with 21 bases between. Per germline, CDR1 DFQATT and CDR2 SNEGSKA (reference sequence). The CDR3 extends over 16 amino acids.

This clonotype was found many times. V usage is TRBV2 and J usage is TRBJ1-1; D gene uncertain. Germline lookup yields CDR1 SNHLY and CDR2 FYNNEI. This CDR3 has 15 amino acids. V gave up 4 bases and J gave up 0 bases, with 12 bases separating them. Here the CDR3 DNA reads TGTGCCAGCAGTGCTCTACCGGAAATGAACACTGAAGCTTTCTTT. Protein sequence: CASSALPEMNTEAFF.

V gene TRBV6-1 combines with J gene TRBJ2-1; 12 bases map to TRBD2. CDR1 and CDR2 from the germline V gene are MNHNS and SASEGT. The CDR3 sequence is 17 residues long. Trimming cost V 6 bases and J 2 bases; bases outside gene matches: 8. In DNA form, the CDR3 reads TGTGCCAGCAGCCGTCGACTAGCGGGAGTTACCTACAATGAGCAGTTCTTC. It is translated as CASSRRLAGVTYNEQFF.

This clonotype occurred many times. The chain couples TRBV4-1 to TRBJ1-1; D unclear. Trimming removed 4 bases at V and 3 bases at J, with 15 bases between. The CDR3 spans 15 residues. Germline V CDR1 and CDR2: MGHRA, YSYEKL. The CDR3 nucleotides read TGCGCCAGCAGCCCTACGGGCCGCGCCGACACTGAAGCTTTCTTT. Protein product: CASSPTGRADTEAFF.

The CDR3 sequence: CSASPPGGLAGAQETQYF. CDR3 nucleotide sequence: TGCAGTGCTAGCCCTCCGGGGGGGCTAGCGGGGGCCCAAGAGACCCAGTACTTC. The chain has TRBV20-1 and TRBJ2-5, with 10 bases lining up with TRBD2. This CDR3 has 18 amino acids. CDR1 DFQATT and CDR2 SNEGSKA come from the germline V gene (reference sequence). The trim removed 3 bases at V and 1 base at J, leaving 14 bases unmatched.

In this sample, this clonotype turned up a few times. The chain uses TRBV4-1 and TRBJ1-1, with TRBD1 matching 9 bases. The CDR3 spans 16 residues. V was clipped by 7 bases and J by 0 bases; unmatched bases: 9. CDR1 and CDR2 from the germline V gene are MGHRA and YSYEKL. CDR3 sequence reads: CASTSQGAGVNTEAFF. Here the CDR3 DNA reads TGCGCCAGCACCTCACAGGGGGCAGGGGTGAACACTGAAGCTTTCTTT.

This clonotype was found many times. J is TRBJ1-1 and V is TRBV19; D ambiguous. Trimming cost V 7 bases and J 5 bases, with 20 bases left between them. Per germline, CDR1 LNHDA and CDR2 SQIVND (reference sequence). The CDR3 extends over 15 amino acids. The CDR3 here is CASKSSDIGVTEAFF. The DNA of the CDR3 is TGTGCCAGTAAAAGCTCGGATATTGGGGTTACTGAAGCTTTCTTT.